Presented here are 23 T cell receptor beta chains from one specimen sequenced in a study of early T cells in non-severe SARS-CoV-2 infection (dated by TCRdb to the early 2020s). The library came from 5' RACE. Instrument on record: NextSeq 500. Using fastp at Q25 and MiXCR, TCRdb reprocessed the public reads and kept productive beta chains. Every entry covers one CDR3 protein and lists the most common genes and DNA from its rows. Present in this sample are about 64,000 distinct CDR3 sequences, 7% to 10% of which were seen just once. Under 15% of the sample comes from the top ten. The starting material was whole blood, obtained at baseline. The receptors derive from an adult who was a healthcare worker with PCR-confirmed SARS-CoV-2 infection or an uninfected control (not recorded which).

On this clonotype itself: A much larger clonotype is one base distant, so this may be a read error. The chain combines TRBV21-1 with TRBJ2-7; TRBD1 was called by the table and not checked on the DNA. TRBV21-1 represents a pseudogene. CDR3 length equals 18 residues. CDR3 residues: CASRQTWIRAPRPYEQHF. The DNA for the CDR3 is TGTGCCAGCAGGCAAACCTGGATTCGGGCCCCCCGTCCCTACGAGCAGCACTTC.

This clonotype was seen a few times. This chain links TRBV4-1 with TRBJ2-1; TRBD2 matches at 8 bases. CDR3 size: 18 residues. V lost 0 bases, J lost 1 base, and 8 bases stayed unmatched. Germline V gene lookup returns CDR1 MGHRA and CDR2 YSYEKL. This CDR3 is CASSQDEGIAGSYNEQFF. In DNA form, the CDR3 reads TGCGCCAGCAGCCAAGATGAAGGAATAGCGGGATCCTACAATGAGCAGTTCTTC.

This clonotype has more than one count but fewer than ten. This chain joins TRBV19 and TRBJ2-2; 8 bases map to TRBD1. There are 15 residues in the CDR3. With 6 bases clipped from V and 5 bases from J, the junction kept 8 bases outside the gene matches. The V gene's germline CDR1 is LNHDA and CDR2 SQIVND (reference sequence). CDR3 region: CASSPARGQTGELFF. Here the CDR3 DNA reads TGTGCCAGTAGCCCCGCCAGGGGGCAGACCGGGGAGCTGTTTTTT.

This clonotype was seen a handful of times. V gene TRBV5-1 combines with J gene TRBJ2-3; no clear D. V gave up 0 bases and J gave up 8 bases, with 13 bases separating them. CDR3 length: 14 amino acids. Germline V gives CDR1 SGHRS, CDR2 YFSETQ. CDR3 residues: CASSLGGERITQYF. In DNA form, the CDR3 reads TGCGCCAGCAGCTTGGGCGGAGAAAGGATTACGCAGTATTTT.

This clonotype has only a few counts. The rearrangement joins TRBV5-1 to TRBJ2-1, with TRBD2 matching over 12 bases. Germline V CDR1 and CDR2: SGHRS, YFSETQ. The CDR3 extends over 14 amino acids. V gave up 8 bases and J gave up 7 bases; unmatched junction bases: 7. This CDR3 reads CASASGRAANEQFF. The DNA for the CDR3 is TGCGCCAGTGCTAGCGGGAGGGCCGCGAATGAGCAGTTCTTC.

This clonotype showed up just a few times. The chain links TRBV12-3 or TRBV12-4 to TRBJ2-7; TRBD2 might be the D (5 bases). The V gene lost 2 bases and the J gene lost 1 base, with 6 bases spanning the gap. The CDR3 is 13 residues long. The CDR3 nucleotides are TGTGCCAGCAGTTTACGGGGATCCTACGAGCAGTACTTC. Translation gives CASSLRGSYEQYF.

V and J are TRBV24-1 and TRBJ1-2, with D unclear. V lost 5 bases to trimming and J lost 5 bases, with 8 bases between them. This CDR3 has 12 amino acids. The germline CDR1 and CDR2 sequences are KGHDR and SFDVKD. The CDR3: CATSVASYGYTF. The CDR3, as DNA: TGTGCCACCAGTGTTGCTTCGTATGGCTACACCTTC.

This clonotype has only a few counts. V and J are TRBV12-3 or TRBV12-4 and TRBJ1-6; D is unclear. V was clipped by 6 bases and J by 6 bases, with 9 bases between them. The CDR3 has 13 residues. The CDR3 sequence: CASRRSFNSPLHF. In DNA form, the CDR3 reads TGTGCCAGCAGACGGTCGTTTAATTCACCCCTCCACTTT.

Ten or more counts support this clonotype. V is TRBV24-1 and J is TRBJ2-5; D unclear. Trimming shortened V by 2 bases and J by 0 bases, and 3 bases separated the two germline ends. The CDR3 runs 13 residues. CDR1 KGHDR and CDR2 SFDVKD come from the germline V gene. CDR3 in amino acids: CATSDSYQETQYF. CDR3 sequence (DNA): TGTGCCACCAGTGATTCGTACCAAGAGACCCAGTACTTC.

This clonotype was seen repeatedly, ten times or more. The chain uses TRBV7-3 and TRBJ2-3; 8 bases align to TRBD1. Germline V lookup: CDR1 SGHTA, CDR2 FQGTGA. V trimming: 5 bases; J trimming: 4 bases; junction bases outside the gene matches: 5. The CDR3 covers 14 residues. CDR3 DNA: TGTGCCAGCAGCCTGGACAGGGAAGCAGATACGCAGTATTTT. Translated: CASSLDREADTQYF.

This clonotype was seen only a few times. The gene calls are TRBV6-1 and TRBJ2-7, with TRBD2 as a possible D gene (5 bases). Germline V gives CDR1 MNHNS, CDR2 SASEGT. CDR3 length: 15 amino acids. With 7 bases removed from V and 3 bases from J, the gap between germline ends came to 19 bases. DNA for the CDR3: TGTGCCAGCATTCCTGAACCGGGATTTGACTACGAGCAGTACTTC. This sequence encodes CASIPEPGFDYEQYF.

This clonotype was counted many times. The V call is TRBV6-6, the J call TRBJ1-4; D unresolved. In germline, CDR1 is MNHNY, CDR2 SVGAGI (reference sequence). The CDR3 covers 16 residues. V was pared by 2 bases and J by 7 bases, with 17 bases between. CDR3 nucleotide sequence: TGTGCCAGCAGTTACACGCCTCCTCTTCGCGGTGAAAAACTGTTTTTT. Translation: CASSYTPPLRGEKLFF.

This clonotype was detected only a few times. The CDR3 sequence is CASSRGLAENQETQYF. DNA for the CDR3: TGTGCCAGCAGCCGCGGACTAGCGGAAAACCAAGAGACCCAGTACTTC. The rearrangement links TRBV7-2 to TRBJ2-5; 10 nucleotides agree with TRBD2. Germline CDR1 reads SGHTA; CDR2 reads FQGNSA. The V gene end was trimmed by 5 bases and the J gene end by 0 bases; junction bases not matched to a gene: 6. CDR3 length: 16 amino acids.

The chain employs TRBV6-5 and TRBJ2-7; 9 positions match TRBD2. The CDR3 loop spans 15 amino acids. Germline V gene data show CDR1 as MNHEY and CDR2 as SVGAGI. The V segment lost 4 bases and the J segment 2 bases; nucleotides outside the gene matches: 6. This CDR3 reads CASSSLAGVTYEQYF. In DNA, the CDR3 is TGTGCCAGCAGTTCCTTAGCGGGAGTGACCTACGAGCAGTACTTC.

This sequence joins TRBV2 and TRBJ1-1, with D tentatively TRBD1 (5 bases). Germline V lookup: CDR1 SNHLY, CDR2 FYNNEI. Trimming left V 9 bases short and J 6 bases short, with 14 bases between. The CDR3 sequence is 12 residues long. This chain's CDR3 is CASGGVSPEAFF. CDR3 nucleotides: TGTGCCAGTGGGGGAGTTAGTCCTGAAGCTTTCTTT.

In its sample, this clonotype was seen many times. The CDR3 DNA sequence: TGCAGTGCGGAGGGACAGGGAAGGACTAGCGGACACAATGAGCAGTTCTTC. This translates into CSAEGQGRTSGHNEQFF. V usage is TRBV20-1 and J usage is TRBJ2-1, with a weak D call TRBD2 (10 bases). The CDR3 runs 17 residues. Germline CDR1 reads DFQATT; CDR2 reads SNEGSKA (reference sequence). V was pared by 6 bases and J by 5 bases, with 26 bases between.

The chain has TRBV5-1 and TRBJ1-3; 7 bases fit TRBD1. The germline CDR1 and CDR2 sequences are SGHRS and YFSETQ. Trimming removed 7 bases from V and 0 bases from J; junction bases left unmatched: 7. The CDR3 totals 15 residues. For the CDR3, the DNA is TGCGCCAGCGCCCAGGGGGTAAGCTCTGGAAACACCATATATTTT. It encodes CASAQGVSSGNTIYF.

This clonotype showed up many times. The gene calls are TRBV7-9 and TRBJ2-3; unclear D gene. The CDR3 has 12 amino acids. V lost 1 base, J lost 3 bases, and 2 bases lay in between. Germline-derived CDR1 and CDR2 are SEHNR and FQNEAQ (reference sequence). CDR3 in DNA: TGTGCCAGCAGCTTAGGGACAGATACGCAGTATTTT. The encoded protein is CASSLGTDTQYF.

A few counts support this clonotype. The chain has TRBV12-3 or TRBV12-4 and TRBJ1-2, with a possible D match to TRBD1 (5 bases). The CDR3 runs 15 residues. V lost 5 bases, J lost 8 bases, and 21 bases lay in between. The DNA of the CDR3 is TGTGCCAGCAGTCCTTCCGGGGGGAGGCTGGGCGGCTACACCTTC. Its translation: CASSPSGGRLGGYTF.

This clonotype has at least ten counts. The CDR3 coding sequence is TGCAGTGCTGCCGGGACGAACTACGAGCAGTACTTC. This gives the protein CSAAGTNYEQYF. The V gene is TRBV20-1, the J gene TRBJ2-7, with D tentatively TRBD1 or TRBD2 (5 bases each). The CDR3 length is 12 residues. V shed 5 bases and J shed 3 bases, with 11 bases lying between them. Germline values: CDR1 DFQATT, CDR2 SNEGSKA (reference sequence).

This clonotype turned up a few times. The V and J genes are TRBV5-4 and TRBJ2-3; the D gene is possibly TRBD2 (6 bases). Per germline, CDR1 SGHNT and CDR2 YYREEE (reference sequence). V was trimmed by 0 bases and J by 6 bases, leaving 11 bases between them. The CDR3 is 14 amino acids. CDR3 in amino acids: CASSLAGTPDTQYF. The CDR3 nucleotides are TGTGCCAGCAGCTTGGCCGGGACTCCCGATACGCAGTATTTT.

This clonotype has a handful of counts. The rearrangement uses TRBV3-1 and TRBJ2-3; no firm D call. The CDR3 has 15 residues. V was clipped by 2 bases and J by 6 bases, with 15 bases between them. The germline gives CDR1 LGHDT, CDR2 YNNKEL (reference sequence). CDR3 protein: CASSQTWSPADTQYF. In nucleotides, the CDR3 is TGTGCCAGCAGCCAAACGTGGTCACCGGCGGATACGCAGTATTTT.

Many counts were recorded for this clonotype. V and J are TRBV29-1 and TRBJ2-2; perhaps TRBD1 as D (5 bases). Germline CDR1 reads SQVTM; CDR2 reads ANQGSEA. Trimming took off 4 bases at V and 4 bases at J, with 10 bases between the two ends. The CDR3 is made up of 13 amino acids. In DNA form, the CDR3 reads TGCAGCGTTGGGTGGACAACCACCGGGGAGCTGTTTTTT. This codes for CSVGWTTTGELFF.